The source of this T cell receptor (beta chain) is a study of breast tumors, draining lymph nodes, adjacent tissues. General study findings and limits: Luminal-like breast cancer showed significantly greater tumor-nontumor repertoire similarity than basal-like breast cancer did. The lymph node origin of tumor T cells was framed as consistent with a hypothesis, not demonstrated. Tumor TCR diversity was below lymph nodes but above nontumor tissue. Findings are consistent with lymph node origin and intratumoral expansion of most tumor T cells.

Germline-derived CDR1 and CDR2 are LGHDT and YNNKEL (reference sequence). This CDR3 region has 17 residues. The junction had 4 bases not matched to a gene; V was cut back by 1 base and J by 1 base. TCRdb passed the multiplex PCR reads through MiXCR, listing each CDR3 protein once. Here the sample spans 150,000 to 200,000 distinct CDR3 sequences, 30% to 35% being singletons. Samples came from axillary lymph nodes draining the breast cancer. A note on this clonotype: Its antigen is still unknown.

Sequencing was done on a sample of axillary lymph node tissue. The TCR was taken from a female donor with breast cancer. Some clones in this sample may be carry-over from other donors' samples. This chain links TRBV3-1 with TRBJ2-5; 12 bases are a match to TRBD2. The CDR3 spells CASSQGLAGVIQETQYF. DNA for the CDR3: TGTGCCAGCAGCCAAGGACTAGCGGGGGTAATCCAAGAGACCCAGTACTTC.